This T cell receptor (beta chain) was recovered during a study of T cell responses to AZD1222 COVID-19 vaccine. Study-level findings and limits: The study sampled repertoires only after the peak T cell response. Baseline antibody screening turned up just a handful of seropositive AZD1222 recipients. The donors showed a predominance of white British ancestry and of females, with possible underestimation of clonal diversity.

The V gene end was trimmed by 7 bases and the J gene end by 4 bases; junction bases not matched to a gene: 5. The CDR3 sequence is 13 residues long. Germline V gene lookup returns CDR1 LNHDA and CDR2 SQIVND (reference sequence). Only in-frame clones appear in the TCRdb table, and some are missing; sequencing was by immunoSEQ multiplex PCR. The sample lists 70,000 to 95,000 clones, almost 90% seen once, with 6.9% in the top ten. As regards this clone: Antigen unknown.

This receptor was taken from an adult who received the AZD1222 COVID-19 vaccine. This specimen was peripheral blood, taken 28 days after the second AZD1222 dose. V is TRBV19 and J is TRBJ2-3, with 7 nucleotides matching TRBD2. The CDR3 sequence: CASTTGGSDTQYF. CDR3 coding DNA: TGTGCCAGTACGACGGGAGGTTCAGATACGCAGTATTTT.